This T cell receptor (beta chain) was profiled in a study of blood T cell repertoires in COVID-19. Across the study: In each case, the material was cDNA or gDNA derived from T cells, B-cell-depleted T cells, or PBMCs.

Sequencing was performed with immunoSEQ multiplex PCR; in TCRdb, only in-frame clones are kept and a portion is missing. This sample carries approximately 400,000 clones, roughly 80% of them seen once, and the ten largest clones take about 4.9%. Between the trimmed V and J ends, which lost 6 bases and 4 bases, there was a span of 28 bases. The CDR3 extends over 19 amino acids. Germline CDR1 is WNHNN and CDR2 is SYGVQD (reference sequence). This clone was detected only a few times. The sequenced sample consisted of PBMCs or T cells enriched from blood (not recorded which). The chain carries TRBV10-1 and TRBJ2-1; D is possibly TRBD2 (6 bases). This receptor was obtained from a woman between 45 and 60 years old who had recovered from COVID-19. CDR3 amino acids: CASRTSAQIPLGGYNEQFF. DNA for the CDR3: TGCGCCAGCAGGACCTCTGCCCAGATCCCCCTCGGAGGGTACAATGAGCAGTTCTTC.